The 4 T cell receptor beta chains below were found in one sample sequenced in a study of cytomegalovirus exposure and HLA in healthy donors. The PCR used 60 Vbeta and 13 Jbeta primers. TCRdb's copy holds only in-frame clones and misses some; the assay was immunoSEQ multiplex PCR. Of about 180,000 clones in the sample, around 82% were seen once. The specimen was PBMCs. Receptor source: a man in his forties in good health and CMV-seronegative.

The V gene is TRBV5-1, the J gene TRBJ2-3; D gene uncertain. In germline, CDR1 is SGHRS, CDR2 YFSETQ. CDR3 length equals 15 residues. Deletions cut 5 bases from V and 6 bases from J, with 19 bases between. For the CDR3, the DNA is TGCGCCAGCAGTCTCCGCGCACCCACAGACGATACGCAGTATTTT. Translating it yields CASSLRAPTDDTQYF.

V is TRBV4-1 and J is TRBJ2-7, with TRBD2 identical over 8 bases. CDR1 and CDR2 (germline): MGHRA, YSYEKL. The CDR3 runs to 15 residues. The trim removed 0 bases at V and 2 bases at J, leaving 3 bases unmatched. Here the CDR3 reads CASSQDAGGAYEQYF. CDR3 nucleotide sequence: TGCGCCAGCAGCCAAGACGCGGGGGGAGCCTACGAGCAGTACTTC.

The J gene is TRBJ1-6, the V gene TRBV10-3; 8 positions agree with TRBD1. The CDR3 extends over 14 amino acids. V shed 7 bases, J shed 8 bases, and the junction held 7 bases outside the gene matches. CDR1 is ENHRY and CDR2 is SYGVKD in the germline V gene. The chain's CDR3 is CAITAGTGDSPLHF. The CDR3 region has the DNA TGTGCCATCACTGCCGGGACAGGCGATTCACCCCTCCACTTT.

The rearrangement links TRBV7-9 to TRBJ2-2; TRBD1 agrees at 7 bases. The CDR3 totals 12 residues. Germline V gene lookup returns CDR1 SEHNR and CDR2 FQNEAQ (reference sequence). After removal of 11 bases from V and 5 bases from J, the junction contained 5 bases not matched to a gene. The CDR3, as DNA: TGTGCCGGACCGACAGGGACCGGGGAGCTGTTTTTT. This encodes CAGPTGTGELFF.